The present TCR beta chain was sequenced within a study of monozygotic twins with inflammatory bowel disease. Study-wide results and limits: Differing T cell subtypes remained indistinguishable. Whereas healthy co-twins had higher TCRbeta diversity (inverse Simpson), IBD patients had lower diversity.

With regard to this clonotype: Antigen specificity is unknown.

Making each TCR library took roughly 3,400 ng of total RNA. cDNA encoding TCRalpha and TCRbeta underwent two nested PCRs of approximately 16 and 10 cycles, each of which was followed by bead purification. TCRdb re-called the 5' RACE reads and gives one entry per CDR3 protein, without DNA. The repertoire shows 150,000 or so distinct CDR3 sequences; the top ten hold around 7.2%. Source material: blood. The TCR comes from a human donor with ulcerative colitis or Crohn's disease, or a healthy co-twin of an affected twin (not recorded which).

This CDR3 reads CASSPMAGGDSGANVLTF. This rearrangement joins TRBV18 to TRBJ2-6; the TCRdb D gene call, TRBD1, has no DNA to confirm it. Germline-derived CDR1 and CDR2 are KGHSH and LQKENI. The CDR3 has 18 amino acids.